In its sample, the clone carrying this TCR beta chain was seen a few times. A single base separates this from a much larger clone, so it may be a read error. Per the germline V gene, CDR1 is SQVTM and CDR2 is ANQGSEA. The CDR3 is 14 residues long. MiXCR was run by TCRdb on the PCR reads, yielding one entry per CDR3 protein. This sample carries about 640,000 distinct CDR3 sequences, 20% of them seen once, and the ten largest clones take roughly 0.83%. The source of the sample is a study of molecular identifiers for immune sequencing clone quantification. The chain links TRBV29-1 to TRBJ1-3; D unclear. The TCR comes from a human donor in good health. Some libraries in this study had Jurkat cell RNA spiked in. The sample was naive CD8+ T cells from blood, with Jurkat cell RNA spiked in. Documented subset: FACS-sorted CD8+CD4-CCR7+CD45RA+ naive T cells. This CDR3 is CSVVGLLSGNTLYF. The CDR3 DNA sequence: TGCAGCGTTGTCGGGTTGCTCTCTGGAAACACCCTATATTTT.